Listed below are T cell receptor beta chains from one sample, sequenced in a study of metastatic and nonmetastatic thyroid tumors. TCRdb redid the clone calls on the PCR reads using MiXCR. The sample shows 30,000 to 45,000 clones, 19% of them seen only once. Sequencing was done on a sample of blood. These receptors originate from a female donor with papillary thyroid cancer or a benign thyroid nodule (not recorded which). Some clones in this sample may be carry-over from other donors' samples. Both conserved end residues are part of each CDR3. The D gene is left open where the match is weak. Some rows have no size entry. The others give once, few or many, or a class for an expanded clone.

>NA|TRBV5-6|TRBJ2-7|many
TGTGCCAGCAGCCAGCCGGGACAAACCTACGAGCAGTACTTC
CASSQPGQTYEQYF
>NA|TRBV28|TRBJ2-5|many
TGTGCCAGCAGTCCCCCCTACCAAGAGACCCAGTACTTC
CASSPPYQETQYF
>TRBD2|TRBV5-1|TRBJ2-3|NA
TGCACCAGCAGCTTGGCCCTGGCTAGCGGGACAGATACGCAGTATTTT
CTSSLALASGTDTQYF
>NA|TRBV29-1|TRBJ2-7|many
TGCAGCGCCCTGGAGGGAGAGCAGTACTTC
CSALEGEQYF
>NA|TRBV6-1|TRBJ1-6|few
TGTGCCAGCAGTAGATCGATTGGAAAGGGCTATAATTCACCCCTCCACTTT
CASSRSIGKGYNSPLHF
>TRBD2|TRBV20-1|TRBJ2-1|many
TGCAGTGCTTTCTTGAGCGGGGGGAGTGAGCAGTTCTTC
CSAFLSGGSEQFF
>TRBD2|TRBV20-1|TRBJ2-7|few
TGCAGTGCTAGAGATCCGGGGGGACCCTACGAGCAGTACTTC
CSARDPGGPYEQYF
>NA|TRBV5-4|TRBJ2-7|few
TGTGCCAGCAGCGTACCTCACCGGGACTTATCCTACGAGCAGTACTTC
CASSVPHRDLSYEQYF
>NA|TRBV20-1|TRBJ1-5|many
TGCAGTGCTATTTTAGGCCCCGGGGATCAGCCCCAGCATTTT
CSAILGPGDQPQHF
>NA|TRBV7-8|TRBJ2-7|many
TGTGCCAGCAGCTTAACGTCAGGAAACTACGAGCAGTACTTC
CASSLTSGNYEQYF
>NA|TRBV6-5|TRBJ1-5|many
TGTGCCAGCAGTTACTCGACAGGATCGGATCAGCCCCAGCATTTT
CASSYSTGSDQPQHF
>NA|TRBV6-5|TRBJ1-5|many
TGTGCCAGCAGTTACACGGGACACCATAATCAGCCCCAGCATTTT
CASSYTGHHNQPQHF
>NA|TRBV28|TRBJ2-1|many
TGTGCCAGCAGAACGATCGACACGAGAAACAATGAGCAGTTCTTC
CASRTIDTRNNEQFF
>TRBD2|TRBV7-2|TRBJ2-7|NA
TGTGCTAGCATCCCCCGGGCGGGGGGCTACGAGCAGTACTTC
CASIPRAGGYEQYF
>TRBD2|TRBV11-2|TRBJ2-7|NA
TGTGCCAGCAGCTACGGGACTATCCTCAACGATCAGTACTTC
CASSYGTILNDQYF
>NA|TRBV3-1|TRBJ2-3|many
TGTGCCAGCAGCCAAGATAGCGTTACGCAGTATTTT
CASSQDSVTQYF
>TRBD2|TRBV12-3/TRBV12-4|TRBJ2-3|many
TGTGCCAGCAGTTCCTTTGGCGGGAGGGCAGATACGCAGTATTTT
CASSSFGGRADTQYF
>NA|TRBV4-1|TRBJ1-1|few
TGCGCCAGCAGCCAAGTTGATTGGAACACTGAAGCTTTCTTT
CASSQVDWNTEAFF
>TRBD1|TRBV20-1|TRBJ2-3|NA
TGCAGTGCTAGAGGAACAGGGGCGGGCTCCCGAACACTCGATACGCAGTATTTT
CSARGTGAGSRTLDTQYF
>NA|TRBV7-8|TRBJ2-7|many
TGTGCCAGCAGCTTTGGTAGCACGCACTACGAGCAGTACTTC
CASSFGSTHYEQYF
>NA|TRBV20-1|TRBJ2-5|many
TGCAGTGCTAGAGAGCGGTGGGAGACCCAGTACTTC
CSARERWETQYF
>NA|TRBV6-1|TRBJ1-3|many
TGTGCCAGCATTAAAGCACCGACTTCCTCTGGAAACACCATATATTTT
CASIKAPTSSGNTIYF
>TRBD1|TRBV6-2/TRBV6-3|TRBJ2-7|NA
TGTGCCAGCAGTTACTCGGGGACAGGGGGCGAGCAGTACTTC
CASSYSGTGGEQYF
>NA|TRBV6-2/TRBV6-3|TRBJ2-1|many
TGTGCCAGCAGGAGGGCGGTAAACTCCTACAATGAGCAGTTCTTC
CASRRAVNSYNEQFF
>TRBD1|TRBV11-2|TRBJ2-5|NA
TGTGCCAGCAGCCAGACAGGGCGAGAGACCCAGTACTTC
CASSQTGRETQYF
>NA|TRBV20-1|TRBJ1-2|NA
TGCAGTGCTCCGAGGGTCAGGGGATGCTATGGCTACACCTTC
CSAPRVRGCYGYTF
>TRBD1|TRBV6-1|TRBJ2-2|many
TGTGCCACCGGGACAGGGGCGAACACCGGGGAGCTGTTTTTT
CATGTGANTGELFF
>TRBD1|TRBV4-1|TRBJ2-2|many
TGCGCCAGCAGCCAAGGGGGACAGGGGTTGAGCGGGGAGCTGTTTTTT
CASSQGGQGLSGELFF
>TRBD1|TRBV2|TRBJ2-1|few
TGTGCCAGCGCCTCTTTGGACAGGGGCGCGGAGCAGTTCTTC
CASASLDRGAEQFF
>NA|TRBV4-1|TRBJ1-1|many
TGCGCCAGCAGCACCCGGGACCTGAACACTGAAGCTTTCTTT
CASSTRDLNTEAFF
>TRBD2|TRBV5-4|TRBJ2-3|many
TGTGCCAGCAGCTTGTTCCTAGCGGGAGCGACAGATACGCAGTATTTT
CASSLFLAGATDTQYF
>NA|TRBV3-1|TRBJ2-1|many
TGTGCCAGCAGCCCTTCATTGTCCATTAATGAGCAGTTCTTC
CASSPSLSINEQFF
>NA|TRBV11-3|TRBJ2-5|many
TGTGCCAGCAGTAAGGAGGCCAAAGAGACCCAGTACTTC
CASSKEAKETQYF
>NA|TRBV30|TRBJ2-1|once
TGTGCCTGGAGTACGGACCTCCTTGAGCCGGGGAGCTCCTACAATGAGCAGTTCTTC
CAWSTDLLEPGSSYNEQFF
>TRBD2|TRBV4-2|TRBJ2-1|NA
TGTGCCAGCAGCCAAGTTCTAGCGGGAGGGCCCCGGGAGCAGTTCTTC
CASSQVLAGGPREQFF
>NA|TRBV5-5|TRBJ1-6|many
TGTGCCAGCAGCCCCCTCGCAGGAGGAAGATCACCCCTCCACTTT
CASSPLAGGRSPLHF
>TRBD2|TRBV6-1|TRBJ2-5|many
TGTGCCAGCAGTAACACACTAGCGGGAGGAGGAGAGACCCAGTACTTC
CASSNTLAGGGETQYF
>TRBD2|TRBV2|TRBJ2-1|NA
TGTGCCAGCAGTGAAGGTGCGACTAGCGGGAGGACTGATGAGCAGCTCTTC
CASSEGATSGRTDEQLF
>TRBD1|TRBV20-1|TRBJ1-2|NA
TGCAGTGCTATCTTCAGTACAGGGGGGTACGGCTACACCTTC
CSAIFSTGGYGYTF
>NA|TRBV6-2/TRBV6-3|TRBJ2-1|NA
TGTGCCAGCAGTTCGAGGAGCTCCTACAATGAGCAGTTCTTC
CASSSRSSYNEQFF
>NA|TRBV28|TRBJ2-7|few
TGTGCCAGAGGGGTTACATACGAGCAGTACTTC
CARGVTYEQYF
>TRBD2|TRBV3-1|TRBJ2-7|many
TGTGCCAGCAGTCCCTACGGACTAGCTTCCCACGAGCAGTACTTC
CASSPYGLASHEQYF
>TRBD1|TRBV25-1|TRBJ2-1|many
TGTGCCAGCAGTGAATTCACAGGGGTACACTACAATGAGCAGTTCTTC
CASSEFTGVHYNEQFF
>TRBD1|TRBV7-9|TRBJ1-4|many
TGTGCCAGCAGCTCAACCCGGGACAGGGGGCCTGAAAAACTGTTTTTT
CASSSTRDRGPEKLFF
>TRBD1|TRBV11-2|TRBJ2-7|many
TGTGCCAGCAGCTTGGGGACAGGGGCGCAAGGGCAGTACTTC
CASSLGTGAQGQYF
>TRBD2|TRBV28|TRBJ2-3|many
TGTGCCAGCAGCCAGACTAGCGTGACTACGCAGTATTTT
CASSQTSVTTQYF
>NA|TRBV7-9|TRBJ2-2|NA
TGTGCCAGCTACCCTCCCTGGGGCACCGGGGAGCTGTTTTTT
CASYPPWGTGELFF
>NA|TRBV19|TRBJ1-1|medium-sized
TGTGCCAGTAGAGCTATCCTCTCGGGACCTACCCGCTTT
CASRAILSGPTRF
>NA|TRBV6-1|TRBJ2-1|many
TGTGCCAGCAGGGGGGGTCTTGCGGCCTCCTACAATGAGCAGTTCTTC
CASRGGLAASYNEQFF
>NA|TRBV5-1|TRBJ1-5|many
TGCGCCAGCAGCGAGGGATGGAATCAGCCCCAGCATTTT
CASSEGWNQPQHF
>TRBD2|TRBV20-1|TRBJ2-7|many
TGCAGTGCTAGAGGCCCCCCGAGGCCAGCGGGAGGGCACGAGCAGTACTTC
CSARGPPRPAGGHEQYF
>TRBD2|TRBV7-3|TRBJ2-3|NA
TGTGCCAGCAGCTTAATTCGAGGGACTAGAGGAGCAGATCCAGATACGCAGTATTTT
CASSLIRGTRGADPDTQYF
>NA|TRBV4-1|TRBJ2-1|many
TGCGCCAGCAGAGCAGTGGCCCGACAAATCAATGAGCAGTTCTTC
CASRAVARQINEQFF
>NA|TRBV4-3|TRBJ2-3|NA
TGCGCCAGCAGCAAAAACAATGGACCTGGAGCAGAACCGCAGTATTTT
CASSKNNGPGAEPQYF
>TRBD2|TRBV20-1|TRBJ2-7|NA
TGCAGTGCTAGGCGGACTAGCGGGAGGTCCGAGCAGTACTTC
CSARRTSGRSEQYF